This is a list of T cell receptor beta chains from one sample in a study of cytomegalovirus exposure and HLA in healthy donors. Some clones are missing from TCRdb's copy, which holds only in-frame ones; the method was immunoSEQ multiplex PCR. The sample carries some 110,000 clones, roughly 70% recorded once. Sequenced material: PBMCs. Every receptor here comes from a young woman in good health and CMV-seronegative. Both conserved end residues are part of each CDR3. The D gene is left open where the match is weak. Only part of the rows carry a size: once, few, many, or a class if the clone is expanded.

d_gene | abundance | j_gene | v_gene | CDR3aa | CDR3nt
NA | NA | TRBJ2-5 | TRBV28 | CASSSSYRTIETQYF | TGTGCCAGCAGTTCTAGCTACCGGACTATAGAGACCCAGTACTTC
TRBD1 | NA | TRBJ1-3 | TRBV6-1 | CASSESTRGTGHGNTIYF | TGTGCCAGCAGTGAAAGTACCCGGGGGACAGGGCACGGAAACACCATATATTTT
TRBD1 | NA | TRBJ2-6 | TRBV28 | CASKGASFSGANVLTF | TGTGCCAGCAAGGGGGCCTCTTTCTCTGGGGCCAACGTCCTGACTTTC
NA | NA | TRBJ1-1 | TRBV6-1 | CASSEARAGEAFF | TGTGCCAGCAGTGAAGCGAGGGCAGGTGAAGCTTTCTTT
NA | NA | TRBJ2-1 | TRBV28 | CASSPSGSYNEQFF | TGTGCCAGCAGCCCAAGCGGGTCCTACAATGAGCAGTTCTTC
NA | NA | TRBJ2-5 | TRBV5-6 | CASTGGRGETQYF | TGTGCCAGCACGGGGGGCCGAGGGGAGACCCAGTACTTC
NA | NA | TRBJ1-1 | TRBV30 | CAWTWTVNTEAFF | TGTGCCTGGACCTGGACAGTGAACACTGAAGCTTTCTTT
NA | NA | TRBJ1-1 | TRBV4-1 | CASSQGWRLDTEAFF | TGCGCCAGCAGCCAAGGTTGGAGGTTGGACACTGAAGCTTTCTTT
TRBD1 | NA | TRBJ1-5 | TRBV10-3 | CAIGTGDQPQHF | TGTGCCATCGGGACAGGGGACCAGCCCCAGCATTTT
NA | NA | TRBJ1-5 | TRBV27 | CASSPSTALNQPQHF | TGTGCCAGCAGTCCTTCGACAGCCCTGAATCAGCCCCAGCATTTT
TRBD1 | NA | TRBJ2-5 | TRBV7-8 | CASSPRPGQQKGTQYF | TGTGCCAGCAGCCCACGTCCGGGACAGCAGAAGGGGACCCAGTACTTC
NA | few | TRBJ1-5 | TRBV7-9 | CASSLDGNQPQHF | TGTGCCAGCAGCTTAGACGGGAATCAGCCCCAGCATTTT
NA | once | TRBJ1-6 | TRBV28 | CASSQISTGADLHF | TGTGCCAGCAGTCAAATCTCGACAGGCGCTGACCTCCACTTT
TRBD2 | NA | TRBJ2-3 | TRBV5-4 | CASSSGLAGDTQYF | TGTGCCAGCAGCTCGGGACTAGCGGGAGATACGCAGTATTTT
TRBD1 | NA | TRBJ1-5 | TRBV28 | CASSLRGQYSNQPQHF | TGTGCCAGCAGTCTAAGGGGACAGTATAGCAATCAGCCCCAGCATTTT
NA | once | TRBJ1-1 | TRBV19 | CASSMTGNTEAFF | TGTGCCAGTAGTATGACGGGAAACACTGAAGCTTTCTTT
TRBD1 | NA | TRBJ2-7 | TRBV29-1 | CSVFRDRDEQYF | TGCAGCGTTTTTAGGGACAGGGATGAGCAGTACTTC
NA | NA | TRBJ1-1 | TRBV6-1 | CASSEQVTEAFF | TGTGCCAGCAGTGAGCAGGTCACTGAAGCTTTCTTT
NA | NA | TRBJ2-7 | TRBV29-1 | CSVAGGQRQGLYRGTYEQYF | TGCAGCGTTGCCGGGGGTCAGAGACAGGGCCTCTATAGGGGCACCTACGAGCAGTACTTC
NA | NA | TRBJ1-5 | TRBV6-5 | CASRDRNSNQPQHF | TGTGCCAGCAGAGACAGGAATAGCAATCAGCCCCAGCATTTT
NA | NA | TRBJ2-3 | TRBV5-1 | CASSEAIQGDTQYF | TGCGCCAGCAGCGAAGCCATACAGGGCGATACGCAGTATTTT
NA | few | TRBJ1-1 | TRBV2 | CASSGEGDTEAFF | TGTGCCAGCAGTGGTGAGGGAGATACTGAAGCTTTCTTT
NA | few | TRBJ1-1 | TRBV7-2 | CASSLDSPEAFF | TGTGCCAGCAGCTTAGACAGTCCTGAAGCTTTCTTT
TRBD1 | once | TRBJ2-7 | TRBV6-1 | CASSTGTGMNEQYF | TGTGCCAGCAGTACCGGGACAGGGATGAACGAGCAGTACTTC
NA | once | TRBJ2-7 | TRBV5-8 | CASSLRGTVREQYF | TGTGCCAGCAGCTTGCGGGGGACCGTGCGCGAGCAGTACTTC
NA | NA | TRBJ1-1 | TRBV7-2 | CASSSRGGGTEAFF | TGTGCCAGCAGCTCCCGAGGGGGTGGAACTGAAGCTTTCTTT
TRBD1 | NA | TRBJ2-1 | TRBV5-4 | CASSLARTGGSYNEQFF | TGTGCCAGCAGCTTGGCCCGGACAGGGGGTTCCTACAATGAGCAGTTCTTC
TRBD1 | NA | TRBJ1-2 | TRBV7-9 | CASSLGTGKPYGYTF | TGTGCCAGCAGCTTAGGGACAGGGAAGCCCTATGGCTACACCTTC
NA | NA | TRBJ1-1 | TRBV4-1 | CASSPGRVGTEAFF | TGCGCCAGCAGCCCGGGGAGGGTGGGGACTGAAGCTTTCTTT
TRBD1 | NA | TRBJ2-7 | TRBV5-1 | CASSSQGARYEQYF | TGCGCCAGCAGCTCACAGGGGGCCCGCTACGAGCAGTACTTC
NA | NA | TRBJ2-1 | TRBV7-6 | CASSPTGGASYNEQFF | TGTGCCAGCAGCCCGACTGGCGGGGCGTCCTACAATGAGCAGTTCTTC
NA | NA | TRBJ2-2 | TRBV5-1 | CASSLGHANTGELFF | TGCGCCAGCAGCTTGGGACACGCGAACACCGGGGAGCTGTTTTTT
NA | few | TRBJ2-4 | TRBV2 | CASSESLAKNIQYF | TGTGCCAGCAGTGAATCCCTAGCCAAAAACATTCAGTACTTC
NA | NA | TRBJ2-2 | TRBV4-1 | CASSLSTAGHTGELFF | TGCGCCAGCAGCCTATCGACGGCAGGTCACACCGGGGAGCTGTTTTTT
TRBD1 | NA | TRBJ1-1 | TRBV30 | CAWTTGRGQAFF | TGTGCCTGGACGACAGGGAGAGGACAAGCTTTCTTT
NA | NA | TRBJ1-1 | TRBV7-8 | CASSGPLGLDTEAFF | TGTGCCAGCAGCGGACCTCTGGGGCTCGACACTGAAGCTTTCTTT
NA | few | TRBJ2-7 | TRBV7-6 | CASSPAPGSDEQYF | TGTGCCAGCAGCCCGGCCCCCGGGTCCGACGAGCAGTACTTC
NA | once | TRBJ1-5 | TRBV9 | CASSPEAYSNQPQHF | TGTGCCAGCAGCCCAGAGGCGTATAGCAATCAGCCCCAGCATTTT
TRBD2 | few | TRBJ2-1 | TRBV7-3 | CASSLRGGTSGEQFF | TGTGCCAGCAGCTTAAGGGGGGGGACTAGCGGAGAGCAGTTCTTC
TRBD2 | NA | TRBJ2-7 | TRBV5-4 | CASSLVGGGASAHEQYF | TGTGCCAGCAGCTTGGTGGGCGGGGGGGCCTCCGCCCACGAGCAGTACTTC
NA | NA | TRBJ1-1 | TRBV5-5 | CASSPLAVRNTEAFF | TGTGCCAGCAGCCCGCTCGCGGTTCGGAACACTGAAGCTTTCTTT
TRBD1 | NA | TRBJ1-4 | TRBV5-1 | CASSEQGATNEKLFF | TGCGCCAGCAGCGAGCAGGGGGCAACTAATGAAAAACTGTTTTTT
NA | NA | TRBJ1-4 | TRBV27 | CASRLTYYEKLFF | TGTGCCAGCAGACTTACCTACTATGAAAAACTGTTTTTT
TRBD2 | NA | TRBJ2-1 | TRBV15 | CATSGGGQYNEQFF | TGTGCCACCAGTGGCGGGGGGCAATACAATGAGCAGTTCTTC
TRBD2 | NA | TRBJ2-2 | TRBV7-8 | CASSGGLDRVITNTGELFF | TGTGCCAGCAGCGGGGGACTAGACAGAGTAATAACGAACACCGGGGAGCTGTTTTTT
TRBD2 | NA | TRBJ2-7 | TRBV9 | CASSVDASGAIGEQYF | TGTGCCAGCAGCGTAGACGCTAGCGGGGCCATAGGGGAGCAGTACTTC